The clone carrying this T cell receptor beta chain turned up a few times. Its antigen is still unknown. This entry comes from a study of T-cell memory formation after mild COVID-19. TCRdb redid the calling of the 5' RACE reads with MiXCR, one entry per CDR3 protein. Of 250,000 to 300,000 distinct CDR3 sequences in the sample, about 17% were seen once. Whole-study results and caveats: Later expanders leaned CD4+, whereas clones that contracted between day 15 and 85 were balanced CD4/CD8.

Trimming shortened V by 0 bases and J by 6 bases, and 12 bases separated the two germline ends. CDR3 length: 14 residues. The germline V gene encodes CDR1 MNHEY and CDR2 SVGAGI. The chain links TRBV6-5 to TRBJ2-7; unclear D gene. This receptor was obtained from a man younger than 35 who had mild COVID-19 (a few samples of this study predate the infection). Cell type and time point are not known. The sequenced sample consisted of PBMCs or a T cell subset sorted from them (not recorded which). In DNA form, the CDR3 reads TGTGCCAGCAGTTACTCGAGTGCTGGGTCCGAGCAGTACGTC. It encodes CASSYSSAGSEQYV.